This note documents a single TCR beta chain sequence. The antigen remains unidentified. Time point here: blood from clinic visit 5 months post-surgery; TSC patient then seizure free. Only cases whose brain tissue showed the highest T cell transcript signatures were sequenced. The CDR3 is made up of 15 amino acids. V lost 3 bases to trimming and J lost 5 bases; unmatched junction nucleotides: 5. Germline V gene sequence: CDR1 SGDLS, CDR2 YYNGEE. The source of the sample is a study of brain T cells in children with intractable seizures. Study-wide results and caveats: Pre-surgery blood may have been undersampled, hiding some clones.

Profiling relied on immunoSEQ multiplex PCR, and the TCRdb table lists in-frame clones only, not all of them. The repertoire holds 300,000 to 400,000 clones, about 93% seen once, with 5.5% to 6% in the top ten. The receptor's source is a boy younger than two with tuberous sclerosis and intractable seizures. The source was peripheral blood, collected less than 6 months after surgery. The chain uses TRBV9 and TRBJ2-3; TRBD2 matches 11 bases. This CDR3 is CASSGSGGALDTQYF. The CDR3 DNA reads TGTGCCAGCAGCGGTAGCGGGGGGGCGTTAGATACGCAGTATTTT.